The 5 T cell receptor beta chains listed next were all sequenced from one sample in a study of blood T cell repertoires in COVID-19. Profiled with immunoSEQ multiplex PCR; TCRdb holds only in-frame clones, not every one. The sample lists more than 300,000 clones, roughly nine tenths seen once, with approximately 1.8% in the top ten. Specimen: peripheral blood. The receptors shown here come from a woman aged 25-40 years with COVID-19, enrolled during active disease.

The chain couples TRBV19 to TRBJ2-2; a weak D match, TRBD1 (6 bases). CDR1 is LNHDA and CDR2 is SQIVND in the germline V gene (reference sequence). Trimming stripped 7 bases from V and 3 bases from J, with 18 bases between. The CDR3 has 16 residues. CDR3 in DNA: TGTGCCAGTAATGCCCTTCGGGACACGTACACCGGGGAGCTGTTTTTT. This translates into CASNALRDTYTGELFF.

For the CDR3, the DNA is TGTGCCAGCAGCCGTACAGGGGTAGTGTGGGCTGAAGCTTTCTTT. Protein: CASSRTGVVWAEAFF. The chain recombines TRBV7-9 with TRBJ1-1, with 7 bases that match TRBD1. The length of the CDR3 is 15 residues. V was clipped by 5 bases and J by 6 bases; unmatched bases: 12. In germline, CDR1 is SEHNR, CDR2 FQNEAQ (reference sequence).

The chain couples TRBV12-3 or TRBV12-4 to TRBJ2-2, with D perhaps TRBD2 (6 bases). Trimming took off 5 bases at V and 7 bases at J, with 11 bases between the two ends. The CDR3 contains 13 residues. The CDR3 DNA reads TGTGCCAGCAGTCCTTGGAGGGACGGGGAGCTGTTTTTT. It encodes CASSPWRDGELFF.

The chain has TRBV10-1 and TRBJ1-6; D is ambiguous. Per the germline V gene, CDR1 is WNHNN and CDR2 is SYGVQD (reference sequence). The length of the CDR3 is 17 residues. The ends were cut back, 3 bases at V and 5 bases at J, with 17 bases in the middle. The CDR3 sequence is CASSEIRAGKDNSPLHF. As DNA, the CDR3 is TGCGCCAGCAGTGAAATTAGGGCGGGGAAAGATAATTCACCCCTCCACTTT.

This sequence joins TRBV5-1 and TRBJ2-7; weak D call: TRBD2 (5 bases). CDR1 is SGHRS, CDR2 YFSETQ, per germline. The CDR3 has 13 amino acids. The V end was cut by 0 bases, the J end by 6 bases, with 10 bases between. This chain's CDR3 is CASSLGLAGEQYV. In nucleotides, the CDR3 is TGCGCCAGCAGCTTGGGTCTAGCTGGCGAGCAGTACGTC.